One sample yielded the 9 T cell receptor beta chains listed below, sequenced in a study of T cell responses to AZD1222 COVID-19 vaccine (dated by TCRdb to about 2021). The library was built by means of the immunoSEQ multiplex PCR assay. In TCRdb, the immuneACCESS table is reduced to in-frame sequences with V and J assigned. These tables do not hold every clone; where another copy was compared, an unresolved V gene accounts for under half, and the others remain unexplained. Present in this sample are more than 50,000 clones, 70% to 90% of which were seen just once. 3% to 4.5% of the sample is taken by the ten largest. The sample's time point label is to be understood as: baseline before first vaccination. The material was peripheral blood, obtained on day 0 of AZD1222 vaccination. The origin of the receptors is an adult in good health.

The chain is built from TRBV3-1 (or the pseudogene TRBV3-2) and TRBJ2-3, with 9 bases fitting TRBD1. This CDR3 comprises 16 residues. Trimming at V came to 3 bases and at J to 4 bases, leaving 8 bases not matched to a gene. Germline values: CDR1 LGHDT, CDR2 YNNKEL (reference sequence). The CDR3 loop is CASSHPGQGRADTQYF. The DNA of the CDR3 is TGTGCCAGCAGCCACCCGGGACAGGGTCGGGCAGATACGCAGTATTTT.

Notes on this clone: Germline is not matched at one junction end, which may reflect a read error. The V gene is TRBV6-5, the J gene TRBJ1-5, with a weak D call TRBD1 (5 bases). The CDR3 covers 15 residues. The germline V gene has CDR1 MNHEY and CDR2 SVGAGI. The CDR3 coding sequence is TGTGCCAGCCGGGGCGGCAGCCATAGCAATCGGCCCCAGCATTTT. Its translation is CASRGGSHSNRPQHF.

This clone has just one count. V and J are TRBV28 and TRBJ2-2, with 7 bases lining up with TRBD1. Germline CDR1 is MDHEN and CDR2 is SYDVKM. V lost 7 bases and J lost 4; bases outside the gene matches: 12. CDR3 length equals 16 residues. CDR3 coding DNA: TGTGCCAGCATCCGGATAAAGGGACAGCTCACCGGGGAGCTGTTTTTT. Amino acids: CASIRIKGQLTGELFF.

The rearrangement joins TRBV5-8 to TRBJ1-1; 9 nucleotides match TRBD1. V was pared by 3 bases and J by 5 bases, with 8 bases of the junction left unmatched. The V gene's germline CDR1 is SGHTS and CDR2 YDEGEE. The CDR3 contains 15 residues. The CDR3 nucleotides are TGTGCCAGCAGCTATCTTCACAGGGGGCAAACTGAAGCTTTCTTT. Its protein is CASSYLHRGQTEAFF.

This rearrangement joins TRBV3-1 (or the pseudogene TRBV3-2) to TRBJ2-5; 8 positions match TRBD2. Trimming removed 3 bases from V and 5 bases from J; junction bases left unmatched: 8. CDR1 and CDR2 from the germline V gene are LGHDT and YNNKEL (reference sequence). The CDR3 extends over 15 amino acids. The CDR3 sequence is CASSHRGLVEETQYF. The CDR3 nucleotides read TGTGCCAGCAGCCACCGGGGACTAGTCGAGGAGACCCAGTACTTC.

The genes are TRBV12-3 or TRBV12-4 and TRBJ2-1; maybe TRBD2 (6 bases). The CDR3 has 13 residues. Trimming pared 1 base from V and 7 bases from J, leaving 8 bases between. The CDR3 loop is CASSLVGRNEQFF. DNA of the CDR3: TGTGCCAGCAGTTTAGTCGGGAGAAATGAGCAGTTCTTC.

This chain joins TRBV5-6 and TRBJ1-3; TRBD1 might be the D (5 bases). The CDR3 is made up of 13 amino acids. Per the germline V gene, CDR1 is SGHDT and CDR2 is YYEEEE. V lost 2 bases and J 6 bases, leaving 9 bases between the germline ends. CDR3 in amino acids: CASSLGTLNTIYF. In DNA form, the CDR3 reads TGTGCCAGCAGCTTAGGGACTCTAAACACCATATATTTT.

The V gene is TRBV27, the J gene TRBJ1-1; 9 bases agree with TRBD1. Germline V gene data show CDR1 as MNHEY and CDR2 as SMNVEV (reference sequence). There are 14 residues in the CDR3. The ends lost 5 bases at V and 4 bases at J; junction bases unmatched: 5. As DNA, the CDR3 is TGTGCCAGCAGTCCCGACAGGGGGGGCACTGAAGCTTTCTTT. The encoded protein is CASSPDRGGTEAFF.

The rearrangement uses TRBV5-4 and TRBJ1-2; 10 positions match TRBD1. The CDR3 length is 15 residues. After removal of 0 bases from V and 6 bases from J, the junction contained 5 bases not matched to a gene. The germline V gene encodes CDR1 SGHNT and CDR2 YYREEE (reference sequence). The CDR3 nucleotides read TGTGCCAGCAGCTTGGGACAGGGGGCGGCGGATGGCTACACCTTC. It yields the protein CASSLGQGAADGYTF.